This TCR beta chain originates from a study of T cell responses to AZD1222 COVID-19 vaccine. Findings of the study overall: A rise in Spike-specific TCR breadth and depth followed two AZD1222 doses.

Note on this clone: Its specificity is not known.

Assay used: immunoSEQ multiplex PCR; TCRdb lists only in-frame clones, some missing. The sample includes over 50,000 clones, around 85% seen only once; the top ten take 27%. Germline V gene data show CDR1 as SGHAT and CDR2 as FQNNGV. V was clipped by 0 bases and J by 2 bases; unmatched bases: 8. The CDR3 covers 18 residues. Sequenced material: peripheral blood, taken on day 0 of AZD1222 vaccination. The clonotype was recovered from an adult in good health. J is TRBJ2-7 and V is TRBV11-2; 12 nucleotides align to TRBD2. The CDR3 bases are TGTGCCAGCAGCTTAGAAACTAGCGGGAGGCCCCGGGCCTACGAGCAGTACTTC. Its protein is CASSLETSGRPRAYEQYF.